These 17 T cell receptor beta chains share one sample of origin, sequenced in a study of technical replicates of blood from a few donors. The data were produced by immunoSEQ multiplex PCR, yet TCRdb's version contains in-frame clones alone and is incomplete. The profile shows tens of thousands of clones, about nine tenths of them singletons. Sequenced: PBMCs. Every receptor here comes from a human donor in good health. Some clones in this sample may be carry-over from other donors' samples.

The chain carries TRBV18 and TRBJ1-5; D gene unclear. This CDR3 comprises 14 residues. From germline, CDR1 is KGHSH and CDR2 LQKENI. The V end lost 3 bases, the J end lost 5 bases, and 11 bases lay between the germline ends. CDR3 in amino acids: CASSPREGYQPQHF. The CDR3 DNA follows: TGTGCCAGCTCACCCAGAGAGGGTTATCAGCCCCAGCATTTT.

The rearrangement uses TRBV7-9 and TRBJ1-5; D may be TRBD1 (6 bases). CDR1 is SEHNR, CDR2 FQNEAQ, per germline (reference sequence). The CDR3 covers 15 residues. V was pared by 5 bases and J by 0 bases, with 11 bases between. CDR3 DNA sequence: TGTGCCAGCAGCGAGGGGACAAATAGCAATCAGCCCCAGCATTTT. This sequence encodes CASSEGTNSNQPQHF. Full variable domain (outside the CDR3, taken from reference TRBV7-9 and TRBJ1-5): DTGVSQNPRHKITKRGQNVTFRCDPISEHNRLYWYRQTLGQGPEFLTYFQNEAQLEKSRLLSDRFSAERPKGSFSTLEIQRTEQGDSAMYLCASSEGTNSNQPQHFGDGTRLSIL.

This rearrangement joins TRBV5-1 to TRBJ2-4; possible D gene TRBD2, 6 bases. The CDR3 has 18 residues. Germline lookup yields CDR1 SGHRS and CDR2 YFSETQ. Deletions cut 0 bases from V and 0 bases from J, with 16 bases between. CDR3 sequence: CASSLGGAIQLAKNIQYF. The CDR3, as DNA: TGCGCCAGCAGCTTGGGCGGGGCGATCCAACTAGCCAAAAACATTCAGTACTTC.

This clone was found once. The chain uses TRBV5-6 and TRBJ2-2; D possibly corresponds to TRBD1 (5 bases). Trimming cost V 4 bases and J 6 bases, with 10 bases left between them. The CDR3 extends over 13 amino acids. Per germline, CDR1 SGHDT and CDR2 YYEEEE. CDR3 in amino acids: CASSLTEAGELFF. The CDR3 DNA reads as TGTGCCAGCAGCCTGACAGAGGCCGGGGAGCTGTTTTTT. Full variable domain (missing parts from reference TRBV5-6 and TRBJ2-2): DAGVTQSPTHLIKTRGQQVTLRCSPKSGHDTVSWYQQALGQGPQFIFQYYEEEERQRGNFPDRFSGHQFPNYSSELNVNALLLGDSALYLCASSLTEAGELFFGEGSRLTVL.

The chain has TRBV7-2 and TRBJ2-7; D unresolved. CDR1 SGHTA and CDR2 FQGNSA come from the germline V gene. The CDR3 runs to 12 residues. The V and J ends lost 2 bases and 3 bases respectively, with 5 bases between them. The CDR3 DNA sequence: TGTGCCAGCAGCTTATCGGTCTACGAGCAGTACTTC. This gives the protein CASSLSVYEQYF.

V is TRBV23-1 and J is TRBJ1-5; D not resolved. TRBV23-1 is identified as an open reading frame with a role that is uncertain. The V end was cut by 0 bases, the J end by 2 bases, with 14 bases between. The CDR3 covers 17 residues. CDR3 amino acids: CASSQSVREWCNQPQHF. The DNA of the CDR3 is TGCGCCAGCAGTCAATCGGTGAGGGAATGGTGCAATCAGCCCCAGCATTTT.

This sequence joins TRBV7-3 and TRBJ1-2, with D tentatively TRBD1 (5 bases). The CDR3 runs 14 residues. Germline V gene sequence: CDR1 SGHTA, CDR2 FQGTGA. V gave up 5 bases and J gave up 6 bases, with 16 bases separating them. The chain's CDR3 is CASSRDSGGDGYTF. For the CDR3, the DNA is TGTGCCAGCAGCCGGGACTCAGGAGGCGATGGCTACACCTTC.

J is TRBJ1-1 and V is TRBV6-5, with TRBD1 identical over 8 bases. Unmatched junction bases numbered 3, after V lost 2 bases and J lost 1 base. CDR3 length: 15 amino acids. Per germline, CDR1 MNHEY and CDR2 SVGAGI. CDR3 in amino acids: CASSYGTGPNTEAFF. The CDR3 region has the DNA TGTGCCAGCAGTTACGGGACAGGACCGAACACTGAAGCTTTCTTT.

This chain uses TRBV30 with TRBJ2-7; 8 positions agree with TRBD1. Per germline, CDR1 GTSNPN and CDR2 SVGIG (reference sequence). This CDR3 spans 15 amino acids. V trimming: 0 bases; J trimming: 4 bases; junction bases outside the gene matches: 8. DNA for the CDR3: TGTGCCTGGAGTGTACCGCACAGGGGGAGTTACGAGCAGTACTTC. Translating it yields CAWSVPHRGSYEQYF.

The chain joins TRBV29-1 to TRBJ2-7, with 7 bases matching TRBD2. The CDR3 spans 14 residues. Germline CDR1 SQVTM, CDR2 ANQGSEA. Trimming cost V 6 bases and J 2 bases; bases outside gene matches: 10. CDR3 bases: TGCAGCGTAGAGGACGGTCGGGGGGCCTACGAGCAGTACTTC. Amino acid sequence: CSVEDGRGAYEQYF.

The sample holds one count of this clone. The chain combines TRBV6-6 with TRBJ2-7; D gene uncertain. The germline CDR1 and CDR2 sequences are MNHNY and SVGAGI (reference sequence). The CDR3 length is 12 residues. V lost 0 bases and J lost 7, with 7 bases in between. CDR3 amino acids: CASSYSREEQYF. As DNA, the CDR3 is TGTGCCAGCAGTTACTCGCGAGAAGAGCAGTACTTC.

J is TRBJ1-1 and V is TRBV19, with D uncertain. The germline gives CDR1 LNHDA, CDR2 SQIVND (reference sequence). V gave up 3 bases and J gave up 2 bases, with 4 bases separating them. This CDR3 contains 12 residues. CDR3 protein: CASSILNTEAFF. CDR3 DNA sequence: TGTGCCAGTAGTATTCTAAACACTGAAGCTTTCTTT.

The V call is TRBV9, the J call TRBJ1-2, with D possibly matching TRBD1 (5 bases). The length of the CDR3 is 13 residues. Per germline, CDR1 SGDLS and CDR2 YYNGEE. Trimming stripped 0 bases from V and 8 bases from J, with 11 bases between. CDR3 DNA sequence: TGTGCCAGCAGCGTAGCGTCGGGGGTGGGCTACACCTTC. Translation: CASSVASGVGYTF.

This chain links TRBV5-1 with TRBJ2-7, with 8 bases identical to TRBD1. The CDR3 totals 15 residues. The germline V gene encodes CDR1 SGHRS and CDR2 YFSETQ. The J segment lost 4 bases and the V segment lost 4 bases, leaving 10 bases of the junction unmatched. The CDR3 nucleotides read TGCGCCAGCAGCCGAGGACAGGGATCTAAATACGAGCAGTACTTC. It yields the protein CASSRGQGSKYEQYF.

This clone was picked up a small number of times. The rearrangement joins TRBV10-3 to TRBJ1-1; D unresolved. Per germline, CDR1 ENHRY and CDR2 SYGVKD. This CDR3 has 13 amino acids. V lost 7 bases to trimming and J lost 1 base, with 10 bases between them. The CDR3 spells CAINAQRNTEAFF. CDR3 bases: TGTGCCATCAACGCACAGAGGAACACTGAAGCTTTCTTT.

V and J are TRBV18 and TRBJ1-6; D is unclear. Germline assignment: CDR1 KGHSH and CDR2 LQKENI. The CDR3 loop spans 18 amino acids. The V end lost 3 bases, the J end lost 0 bases, and 15 bases lay between the germline ends. This CDR3 is CASSPFEAGGSYNSPLHF. CDR3 bases: TGTGCCAGCTCACCTTTCGAGGCGGGAGGCTCCTATAATTCACCCCTCCACTTT.

This clone occurred once. The chain joins TRBV6-1 to TRBJ1-1; D is ambiguous. Germline V gene lookup returns CDR1 MNHNS and CDR2 SASEGT. This CDR3 comprises 14 residues. Trimming removed 4 bases from V and 6 bases from J, with 15 bases in between. The CDR3 is CASSASGSIAEAFF. In DNA, the CDR3 is TGTGCCAGCAGTGCTTCCGGGTCGATCGCTGAAGCTTTCTTT.